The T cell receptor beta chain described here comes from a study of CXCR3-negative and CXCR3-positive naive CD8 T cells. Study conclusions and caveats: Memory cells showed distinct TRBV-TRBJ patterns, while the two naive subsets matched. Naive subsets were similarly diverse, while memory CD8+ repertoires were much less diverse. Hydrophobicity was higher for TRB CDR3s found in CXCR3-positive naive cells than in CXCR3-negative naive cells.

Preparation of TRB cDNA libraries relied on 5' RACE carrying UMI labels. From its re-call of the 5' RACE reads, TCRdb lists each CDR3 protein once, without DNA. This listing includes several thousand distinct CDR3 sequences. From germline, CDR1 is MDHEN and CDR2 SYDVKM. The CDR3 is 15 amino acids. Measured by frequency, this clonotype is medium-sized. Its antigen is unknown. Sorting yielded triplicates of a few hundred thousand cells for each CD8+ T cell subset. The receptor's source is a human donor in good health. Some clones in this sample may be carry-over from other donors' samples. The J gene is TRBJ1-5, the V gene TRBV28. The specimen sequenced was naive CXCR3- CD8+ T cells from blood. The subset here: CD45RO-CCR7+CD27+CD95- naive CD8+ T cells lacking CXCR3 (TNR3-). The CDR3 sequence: CASSLLLNSNQPQHF.